This section outlines one T cell receptor (beta chain) sequence together with its context. Its specificity is unknown. The data stem from a study of T cells expressing NK-cell markers. The overall study: Eight donors were sequenced, seven testing HCMV-seropositive and one testing seronegative.

Findings of the study overall: Each of over 5 donors carried dominant NKG2C+ clonotypes accounting for roughly 1.0-7.5% of CD8+ T cells.

TCRdb re-analyzed the 5' RACE reads; it lists each CDR3 protein once, without DNA. The sample shows about 140,000 distinct CDR3 sequences, and 9% to 15% sits with its ten largest clones. Germline V gives CDR1 MNHEY, CDR2 SVGEGT. This CDR3 spans 12 amino acids. This rearrangement joins TRBV6-2 or TRBV6-3 to TRBJ1-2. The receptor was isolated from a man aged 18-30 years in good health. Sample: blood T cells: a sorted CD56 or NKG2C T cell subset, CD4+ or CD8+ T cells, or bulk PBMC T cells (not recorded which). The CDR3 loop is CASSSPPYGYTF.